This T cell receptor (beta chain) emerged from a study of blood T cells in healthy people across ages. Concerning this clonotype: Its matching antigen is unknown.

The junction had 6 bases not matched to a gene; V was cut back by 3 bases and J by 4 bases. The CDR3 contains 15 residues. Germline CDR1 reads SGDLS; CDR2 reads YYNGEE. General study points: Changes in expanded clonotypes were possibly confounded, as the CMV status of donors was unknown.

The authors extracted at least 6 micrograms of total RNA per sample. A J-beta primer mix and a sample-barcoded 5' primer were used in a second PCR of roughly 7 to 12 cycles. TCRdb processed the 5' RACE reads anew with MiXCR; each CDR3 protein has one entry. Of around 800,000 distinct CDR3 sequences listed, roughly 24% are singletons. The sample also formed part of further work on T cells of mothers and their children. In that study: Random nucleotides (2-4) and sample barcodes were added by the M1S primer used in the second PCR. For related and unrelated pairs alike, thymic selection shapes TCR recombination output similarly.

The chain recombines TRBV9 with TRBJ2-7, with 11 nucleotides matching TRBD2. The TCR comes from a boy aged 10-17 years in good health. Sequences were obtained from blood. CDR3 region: CASSATSGGLYEQYF. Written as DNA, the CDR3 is TGTGCCAGCAGCGCAACTAGCGGGGGCCTTTACGAGCAGTACTTC.